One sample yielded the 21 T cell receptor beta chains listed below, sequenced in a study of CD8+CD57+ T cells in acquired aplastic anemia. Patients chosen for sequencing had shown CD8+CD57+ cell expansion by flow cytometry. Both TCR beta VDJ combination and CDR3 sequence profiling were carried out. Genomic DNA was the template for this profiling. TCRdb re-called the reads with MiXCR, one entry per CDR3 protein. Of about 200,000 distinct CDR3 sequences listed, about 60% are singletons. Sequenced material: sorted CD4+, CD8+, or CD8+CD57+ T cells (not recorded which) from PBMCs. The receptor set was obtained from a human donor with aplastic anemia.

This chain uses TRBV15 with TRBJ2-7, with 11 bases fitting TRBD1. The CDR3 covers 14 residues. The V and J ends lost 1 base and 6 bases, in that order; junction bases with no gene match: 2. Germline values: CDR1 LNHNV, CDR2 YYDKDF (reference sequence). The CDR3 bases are TGTGCCACCAGCAGAGGGGACAGGGGGGGCGAGCAGTACTTC. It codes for CATSRGDRGGEQYF.

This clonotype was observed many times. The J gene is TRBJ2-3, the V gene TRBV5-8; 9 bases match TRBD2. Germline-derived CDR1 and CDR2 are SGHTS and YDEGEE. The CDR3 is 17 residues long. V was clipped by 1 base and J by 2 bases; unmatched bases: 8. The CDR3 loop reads CASSLFASGVYTDTQYF. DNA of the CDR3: TGTGCCAGCAGCTTGTTTGCTAGCGGGGTATACACAGATACGCAGTATTTT.

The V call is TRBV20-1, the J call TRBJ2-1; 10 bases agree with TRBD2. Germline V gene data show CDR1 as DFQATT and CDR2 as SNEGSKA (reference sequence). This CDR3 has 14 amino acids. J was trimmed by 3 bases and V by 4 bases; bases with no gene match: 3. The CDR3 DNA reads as TGCAGTGCTACTAGCGGGGGTGACTACAATGAGCAGTTCTTC. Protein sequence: CSATSGGDYNEQFF.

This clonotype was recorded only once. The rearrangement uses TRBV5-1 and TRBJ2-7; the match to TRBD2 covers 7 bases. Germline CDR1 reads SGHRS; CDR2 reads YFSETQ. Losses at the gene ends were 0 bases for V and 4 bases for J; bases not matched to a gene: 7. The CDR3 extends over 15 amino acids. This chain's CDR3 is CASSLDWGSGYEQYF. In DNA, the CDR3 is TGCGCCAGCAGCTTGGATTGGGGTAGCGGGTACGAGCAGTACTTC.

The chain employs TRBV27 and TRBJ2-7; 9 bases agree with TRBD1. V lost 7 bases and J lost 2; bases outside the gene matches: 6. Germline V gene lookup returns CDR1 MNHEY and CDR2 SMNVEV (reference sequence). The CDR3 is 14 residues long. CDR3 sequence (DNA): TGTGCCAGCACTACAGGGGGCGCCCCCTACGAGCAGTACTTC. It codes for CASTTGGAPYEQYF.

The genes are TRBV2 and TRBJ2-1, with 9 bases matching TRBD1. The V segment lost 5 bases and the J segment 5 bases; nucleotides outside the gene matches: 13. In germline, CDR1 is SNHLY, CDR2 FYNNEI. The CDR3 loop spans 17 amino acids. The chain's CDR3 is CASSLHPTGGMDNEQFF. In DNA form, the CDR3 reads TGTGCCAGCAGTTTACATCCGACAGGGGGAATGGACAATGAGCAGTTCTTC.

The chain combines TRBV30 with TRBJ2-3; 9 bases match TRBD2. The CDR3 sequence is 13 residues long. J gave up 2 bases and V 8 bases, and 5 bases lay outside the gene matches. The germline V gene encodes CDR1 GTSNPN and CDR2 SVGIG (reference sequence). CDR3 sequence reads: CALSGGPTDTQYF. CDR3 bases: TGTGCCCTTAGCGGGGGCCCCACAGATACGCAGTATTTT.

CDR3 region: CASSVRASGGAGDTQYF. Written as DNA, the CDR3 is TGTGCCAGCAGCGTACGGGCCAGCGGGGGGGCCGGAGATACGCAGTATTTT. J is TRBJ2-3 and V is TRBV9; 10 bases align to TRBD2. Losses at the gene ends were 1 base for V and 5 bases for J; bases not matched to a gene: 10. There are 17 residues in the CDR3. Germline V CDR1 and CDR2: SGDLS, YYNGEE.

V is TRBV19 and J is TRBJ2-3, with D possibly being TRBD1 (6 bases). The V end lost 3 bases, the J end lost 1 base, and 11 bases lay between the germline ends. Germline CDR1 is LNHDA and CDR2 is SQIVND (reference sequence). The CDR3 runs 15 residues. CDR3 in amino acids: CASSISGVGTDTQYF. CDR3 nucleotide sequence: TGTGCCAGTAGTATTTCAGGGGTCGGCACAGATACGCAGTATTTT.

Here the CDR3 reads CATSDLGTDTQYF. For the CDR3, the DNA is TGTGCCACCAGTGATCTTGGCACAGATACGCAGTATTTT. The chain couples TRBV24-1 to TRBJ2-3; D is unresolved. Germline V gene sequence: CDR1 KGHDR, CDR2 SFDVKD. Trimming took off 3 bases at V and 1 base at J, with 4 bases between the two ends. This CDR3 comprises 13 residues.

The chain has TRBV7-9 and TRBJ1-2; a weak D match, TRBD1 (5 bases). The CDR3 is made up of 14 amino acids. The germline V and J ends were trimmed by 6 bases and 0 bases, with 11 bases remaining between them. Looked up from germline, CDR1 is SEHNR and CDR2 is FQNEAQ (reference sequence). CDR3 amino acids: CASSRTTTNYGYTF. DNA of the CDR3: TGTGCCAGCAGTCGGACAACTACTAACTATGGCTACACCTTC.

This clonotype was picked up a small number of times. The CDR3 nucleotides are TGTGCCAGCAGCTTCGGTAGCGAGGGGTCAGAGACCCAGTACTTC. This translates into CASSFGSEGSETQYF. The chain recombines TRBV11-2 with TRBJ2-5; the D call may be TRBD1 or TRBD2 (5 bases each). Trimming cost V 3 bases and J 4 bases, with 15 bases left between them. The CDR3 runs to 15 residues. Germline V lookup: CDR1 SGHAT, CDR2 FQNNGV.

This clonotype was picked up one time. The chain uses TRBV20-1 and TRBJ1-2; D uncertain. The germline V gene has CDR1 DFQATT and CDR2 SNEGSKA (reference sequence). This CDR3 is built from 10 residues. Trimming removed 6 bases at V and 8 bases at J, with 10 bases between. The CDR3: CSAALEGYTF. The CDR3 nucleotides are TGCAGTGCCGCCCTAGAAGGCTACACCTTC.

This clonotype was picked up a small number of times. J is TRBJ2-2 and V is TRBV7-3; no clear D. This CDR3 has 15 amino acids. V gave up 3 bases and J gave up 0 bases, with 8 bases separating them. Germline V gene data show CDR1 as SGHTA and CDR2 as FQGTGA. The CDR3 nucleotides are TGTGCCAGCAGCTTGTACACGGCGAACACCGGGGAGCTGTTTTTT. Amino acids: CASSLYTANTGELFF.

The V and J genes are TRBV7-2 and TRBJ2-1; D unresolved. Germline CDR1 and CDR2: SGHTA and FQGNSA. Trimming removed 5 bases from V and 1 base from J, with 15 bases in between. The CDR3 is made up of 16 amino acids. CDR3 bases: TGTGCCAGCAGCCCAAGGGATCGGCTTTCCTACAATGAGCAGTTCTTC. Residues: CASSPRDRLSYNEQFF.

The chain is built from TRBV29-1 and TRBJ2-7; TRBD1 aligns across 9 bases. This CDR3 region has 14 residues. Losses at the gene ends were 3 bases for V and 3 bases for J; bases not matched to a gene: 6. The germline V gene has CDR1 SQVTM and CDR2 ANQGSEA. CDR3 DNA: TGCAGCGTTGAGTGGACAGGGGATAACTACGAGCAGTACTTC. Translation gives CSVEWTGDNYEQYF.

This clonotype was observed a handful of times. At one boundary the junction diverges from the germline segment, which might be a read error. Here the CDR3 DNA reads TGTGCCAGCAGCTTAGGCCAGGGGGAAGGCCGGGTTTTC. Its protein is CASSLGQGEGRVF. The chain combines TRBV7-3 with TRBJ2-5; 7 bases are shared with TRBD1. Germline-derived CDR1 and CDR2 are SGHTA and FQGTGA. The CDR3 has 13 residues.

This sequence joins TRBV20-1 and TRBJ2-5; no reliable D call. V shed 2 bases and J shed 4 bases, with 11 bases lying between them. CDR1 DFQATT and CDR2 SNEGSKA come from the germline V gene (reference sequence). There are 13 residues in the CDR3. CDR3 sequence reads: CSARMVGRETQYF. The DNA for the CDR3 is TGCAGTGCTAGAATGGTAGGCCGAGAGACCCAGTACTTC.

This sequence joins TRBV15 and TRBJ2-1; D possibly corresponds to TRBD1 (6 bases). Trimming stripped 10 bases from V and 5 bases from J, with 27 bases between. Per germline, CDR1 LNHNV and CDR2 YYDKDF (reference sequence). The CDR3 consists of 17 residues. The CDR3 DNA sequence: TGTGCCAGCAGTGAAGCGTGGGGGCAGGGCCCCCACAATGAGCAGTTCTTC. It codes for CASSEAWGQGPHNEQFF.

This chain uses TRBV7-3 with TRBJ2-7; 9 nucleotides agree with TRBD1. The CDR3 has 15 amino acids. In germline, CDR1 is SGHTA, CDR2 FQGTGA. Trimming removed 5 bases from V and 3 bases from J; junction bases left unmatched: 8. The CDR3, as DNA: TGTGCCAGCAGCGTACAGGGGGCGAGGTTCTACGAGCAGTACTTC. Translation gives CASSVQGARFYEQYF.

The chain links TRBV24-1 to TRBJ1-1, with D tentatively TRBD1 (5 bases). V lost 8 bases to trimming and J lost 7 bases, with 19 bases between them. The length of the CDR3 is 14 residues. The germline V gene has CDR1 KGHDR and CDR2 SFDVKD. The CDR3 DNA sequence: TGTGCCACCAAAGTGACAGTTCCAGGCGGTGAAGCTTTCTTT. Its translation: CATKVTVPGGEAFF.